A selection of T cell receptor beta chains follows, all from one sample in a study of vaccination effects on CD4 cells after COVID-19. Which antigens these TCRs recognize remains unknown. Only in-frame clones appear in the TCRdb table, and some are missing; sequencing was by immunoSEQ multiplex PCR. The table includes approximately 30,000 clones, more than 60% detected once. Source: CD4+ T cells from PBMCs cultured with a peptide pool, taken before COVID-19 vaccination. These receptor sequences come from a human donor who had a prior SARS-CoV-2 infection. The CDR3 runs from the conserved cysteine through the conserved F or W.

CDR3 protein: CASSTRVVYEQYF
V gene: TRBV12-3/TRBV12-4
J gene: TRBJ2-7

CDR3 protein: CASSLAFRSTVYGYTF
V gene: TRBV7-9
J gene: TRBJ1-2

CDR3 protein: CASSIQGANYEQYF
V gene: TRBV6-5
J gene: TRBJ2-7

CDR3 protein: CASSGDSYSNYGYTF
V gene: TRBV5-1
J gene: TRBJ1-2

CDR3 protein: CASSQVYRDTQYF
V gene: TRBV3-1/TRBV3-2
J gene: TRBJ2-3

CDR3 protein: CASSEQNRASYEQYF
V gene: TRBV6-1
J gene: TRBJ2-7

CDR3 protein: CAPPRGIRIQDRTISPLHF
V gene: TRBV5-1
J gene: TRBJ1-6

CDR3 protein: CASSYSDVYEQYF
V gene: TRBV6-6
J gene: TRBJ2-7

CDR3 protein: CASSLTLLAGDSSYEQYF
V gene: TRBV7-3
J gene: TRBJ2-7

CDR3 protein: CASSLVRASGTSNTGELFF
V gene: TRBV11-2
J gene: TRBJ2-2

CDR3 protein: CASSSDRSTDTQYF
V gene: TRBV11-3
J gene: TRBJ2-3

CDR3 protein: CASSERDSYNEQFF
V gene: TRBV7-9
J gene: TRBJ2-1

CDR3 protein: CASSSEGMDYGYTF
V gene: TRBV5-1
J gene: TRBJ1-2

CDR3 protein: CASSYSFLTGELFF
V gene: TRBV5-6
J gene: TRBJ2-2

CDR3 protein: CASSIDPGAGELFF
V gene: TRBV18
J gene: TRBJ2-2

CDR3 protein: CASSVVGGIGETQYF
V gene: TRBV9
J gene: TRBJ2-5

CDR3 protein: CASSLWGGTGELFF
V gene: TRBV27
J gene: TRBJ2-2

CDR3 protein: CASSDLGRGYTEAFF
V gene: TRBV7-2
J gene: TRBJ1-1

CDR3 protein: CASSHWGRTNSPLHF
V gene: TRBV3-1/TRBV3-2
J gene: TRBJ1-6

CDR3 protein: CATSDRLASTQYF
V gene: TRBV24-1
J gene: TRBJ2-3

CDR3 protein: CASSSGTNNEQFF
V gene: TRBV18
J gene: TRBJ2-1

CDR3 protein: CASSYPARHSYEQYF
V gene: TRBV6-6
J gene: TRBJ2-7

CDR3 protein: CASSQATSGSINEQFF
V gene: TRBV4-2
J gene: TRBJ2-1

CDR3 protein: CAVQREANYGYTF
V gene: TRBV6-5
J gene: TRBJ1-2

CDR3 protein: CASSFYRGGTEAFF
V gene: TRBV6-5
J gene: TRBJ1-1

CDR3 protein: CAWEPGTDTQYF
V gene: TRBV30
J gene: TRBJ2-3

CDR3 protein: CASSSLMGQQKETQYF
V gene: TRBV11-3
J gene: TRBJ2-5

CDR3 protein: CATSRDVDEQYF
V gene: TRBV15
J gene: TRBJ2-7

CDR3 protein: CASSPQGTANEKLFF
V gene: TRBV7-8
J gene: TRBJ1-4

CDR3 protein: CASSVGVMDEQFF
V gene: TRBV9
J gene: TRBJ2-1

CDR3 protein: CASSSGRAAETQYF
V gene: TRBV19
J gene: TRBJ2-5

CDR3 protein: CASSYRQNQPQHF
V gene: TRBV12-3/TRBV12-4
J gene: TRBJ1-5

CDR3 protein: CASSPDNYNEQFF
V gene: TRBV12-3/TRBV12-4
J gene: TRBJ2-1

CDR3 protein: CASSPKLRIRLEQYF
V gene: TRBV6-2/TRBV6-3
J gene: TRBJ2-7

CDR3 protein: CASRRSPGQANVLTF
V gene: TRBV7-3
J gene: TRBJ2-6

CDR3 protein: CASSRAGTNTGELFF
V gene: TRBV11-2
J gene: TRBJ2-2

CDR3 protein: CASSPAPGRRTSGRSSYEQYF
V gene: TRBV4-2
J gene: TRBJ2-7

CDR3 protein: CASSPHINYEQYF
V gene: TRBV6-5
J gene: TRBJ2-7

CDR3 protein: CASSFTQGIVYEQYF
V gene: TRBV5-5
J gene: TRBJ2-7

CDR3 protein: CASSLDPRGTEAFF
V gene: TRBV7-2
J gene: TRBJ1-1

CDR3 protein: CASSLAAVLSNTEAFF
V gene: TRBV5-1
J gene: TRBJ1-1

CDR3 protein: CASSQTGTGAMYEQYF
V gene: TRBV4-3
J gene: TRBJ2-7

CDR3 protein: CASSSQTGGNEQYF
V gene: TRBV7-9
J gene: TRBJ2-7